This T cell receptor beta chain was recovered during a study of T cell responses to AZD1222 COVID-19 vaccine. Notes on the study in general: Mostly white British, mostly female donors; authors suggested clonal diversity may be underestimated. Samples come after the peak T cell response, not at day 14. AZD1222 recipients seropositive at baseline numbered only six or seven. With dominance at 160-218 and 743-854, vaccine-associated CD4 TCRs spanned spike.

As for this clone: Its antigen is undetermined.

Produced via immunoSEQ multiplex PCR; TCRdb's table is partial and in-frame only. The data hold 180,000 or so clones, with approximately 92% observed a single time. The TCR originated in an adult who received the MenACWY meningococcal vaccine as a control. The source material was peripheral blood, sampled 28 days after the second dose of the MenACWY control vaccine.

CDR3 in amino acids: CASSPGQTNTEAFF. Written as DNA, the CDR3 is TGTGCCAGCTCACCAGGGCAGACGAACACTGAAGCTTTCTTT. The gene calls are TRBV18 and TRBJ1-1; D unclear. Germline CDR1 and CDR2: KGHSH and LQKENI. Trimming pared 2 bases from V and 1 base from J, leaving 8 bases between. This CDR3 is built from 14 residues. Full variable domain (remainder filled in from reference TRBV18 and TRBJ1-1): NAGVMQNPRHLVRRRGQEARLRCSPMKGHSHVYWYRQLPEEGLKFMVYLQKENIIDESGMPKERFSAEFPKEGPSILRIQQVVRGDSAAYFCASSPGQTNTEAFFGQGTRLTVV.